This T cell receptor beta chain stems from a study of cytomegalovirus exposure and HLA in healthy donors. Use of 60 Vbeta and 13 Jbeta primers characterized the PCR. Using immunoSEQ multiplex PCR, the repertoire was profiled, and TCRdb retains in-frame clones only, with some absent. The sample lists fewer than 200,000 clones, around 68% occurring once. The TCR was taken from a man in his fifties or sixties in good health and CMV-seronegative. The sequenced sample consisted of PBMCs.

CDR3 in DNA: TGTGCCAGCAGCGCCGGGACAGGGGGCACCGGGGAGCTGTTTTTT. Translated: CASSAGTGGTGELFF. This chain connects TRBV7-9 to TRBJ2-2; 11 bases are shared with TRBD1. From germline, CDR1 is SEHNR and CDR2 FQNEAQ (reference sequence). Losses at the gene ends were 5 bases for V and 4 bases for J; bases not matched to a gene: 3. The CDR3 totals 15 residues.